The present T cell receptor beta chain was sequenced within a study of Graves' ophthalmopathy and Graves' hyperthyroidism. This clonotype was recorded many times. The study amplified TCR beta CDR3 regions using RNA transcripts. Investigators did first-round RT-PCR with HTBI primers, then second-round multiplex PCR. From the multiplex PCR reads, TCRdb called clonotypes with MiXCR, one entry per CDR3 protein. The sample lists 300,000 to 350,000 distinct CDR3 sequences, 15% to 20% seen once, with about 12% in the top ten. The CDR3 totals 16 residues. CDR1 MNHNY and CDR2 SVGAGI come from the germline V gene (reference sequence). With V trimmed by 2 bases and J by 5 bases, 1 base remained unmatched. Those donors who had ophthalmopathy presented with moderate-to-severe activity, a CAS of ≥3, a NOSPECS of ≥4 and a duration under 3 months. Lactation, pregnancy, uncontrolled infections and other autoimmune diseases were all grounds for excluding patients.

The sequence came from an adult man with Graves' ophthalmopathy. The chain carries TRBV6-6 and TRBJ2-2, with 14 bases identical to TRBD2. Sequencing was done on a sample of peripheral blood. The CDR3 sequence: CASSYGLAGGTGELFF. The CDR3 DNA follows: TGTGCCAGCAGTTACGGACTAGCGGGAGGAACCGGGGAGCTGTTTTTT.